A single sample gave rise to the 20 T cell receptor beta chains below, sequenced in a study of cytomegalovirus exposure and HLA in healthy donors. With 60 Vbeta and 13 Jbeta primers, the PCR was carried out. Profiling relied on immunoSEQ multiplex PCR, and the TCRdb table lists in-frame clones only, not all of them. The sample table sets out about 77,000 clones. The specimen sequenced was PBMCs. The receptor set was obtained from a man over 45 in good health and CMV-seropositive.

The chain uses TRBV20-1 and TRBJ1-2; no clear D. The CDR3 is made up of 11 amino acids. Germline assignment: CDR1 DFQATT and CDR2 SNEGSKA (reference sequence). The V gene lost 6 bases and the J gene lost 7 bases, with 12 bases spanning the gap. In DNA form, the CDR3 reads TGCAGTGCCCTTCGGGAGGTTGGCTACACCTTC. It yields the protein CSALREVGYTF.

This chain uses TRBV2 with TRBJ1-1; TRBD1 agrees at 9 bases. The V gene's germline CDR1 is SNHLY and CDR2 FYNNEI. J gave up 2 bases and V 7 bases, and 11 bases lay outside the gene matches. The length of the CDR3 is 16 residues. The CDR3 DNA reads as TGTGCCAGCACCCTAGGGGGGGGACAGGGAAACACTGAAGCTTTCTTT. It specifies CASTLGGGQGNTEAFF. The complete variable domain, with remaining parts taken from reference TRBV2 and TRBJ1-1, reads EPEVTQTPSHQVTQMGQEVILRCVPISNHLYFYWYRQILGQKVEFLVSFYNNEISEKSEIFDDQFSVERPDGSNFTLKIRSTKLEDSAMYFCASTLGGGQGNTEAFFGQGTRLTVV.

The chain employs TRBV5-1 and TRBJ2-2; 11 nucleotides match TRBD2. Germline CDR1 and CDR2: SGHRS and YFSETQ. CDR3 length: 17 residues. V shed 0 bases and J 0 bases; nucleotides not matched to a gene: 1. CDR3 protein: CASSLGLAGPNTGELFF. CDR3 bases: TGCGCCAGCAGCTTGGGACTAGCGGGACCGAACACCGGGGAGCTGTTTTTT.

J is TRBJ1-5 and V is TRBV19; D possibly corresponds to TRBD1 (5 bases). The CDR3 has 13 amino acids. From germline, CDR1 is LNHDA and CDR2 SQIVND (reference sequence). V was shortened by 10 bases and J by 3 bases, with 13 bases between the two germline ends. CDR3 nucleotides: TGTGCCACAGCAGGGACTTTCAATCAGCCCCAGCATTTT. It yields the protein CATAGTFNQPQHF.

The V and J genes are TRBV6-1 and TRBJ1-4; TRBD1 matches 8 bases. Trimming removed 8 bases from V and 10 bases from J; junction bases left unmatched: 3. The germline gives CDR1 MNHNS, CDR2 SASEGT. This CDR3 has 11 amino acids. This CDR3 is CASDRGLKLFF. The CDR3 DNA reads as TGTGCCAGCGACAGGGGCTTAAAACTGTTTTTT.

The chain is built from TRBV4-1 and TRBJ2-7; 9 bases align to TRBD1. Germline CDR1 reads MGHRA; CDR2 reads YSYEKL. V dropped 1 base and J dropped 6; count of bases not matched to a gene: 1. The CDR3 runs 13 residues. The CDR3 here is CASSQGTGAEQYV. In nucleotides, the CDR3 is TGCGCCAGCAGCCAAGGGACAGGGGCCGAGCAGTACGTC.

The CDR3 nucleotides read TGCGCCAGCAGCCAAGATCCCCAGGGGGCCCTCGCGAACACCGGGGAGCTGTTTTTT. Its protein is CASSQDPQGALANTGELFF. V is TRBV4-1 and J is TRBJ2-2, with TRBD1 matching 8 bases. Germline CDR1 and CDR2: MGHRA and YSYEKL. The CDR3 contains 19 residues. V was clipped by 0 bases and J by 0 bases; unmatched bases: 9.

CDR3 in amino acids: CASSERTYYGYTF. The DNA for the CDR3 is TGTGCCAGCAGTGAAAGGACATACTATGGCTACACCTTC. This rearrangement joins TRBV2 to TRBJ1-2, with D maybe TRBD1 (5 bases). CDR1 and CDR2 from the germline V gene are SNHLY and FYNNEI. V was pared by 2 bases and J by 3 bases, with 7 bases between. The CDR3 spans 13 residues.

V gene TRBV5-1 combines with J gene TRBJ1-2; TRBD1 aligns across 8 bases. V was pared by 3 bases and J by 4 bases, with 20 bases of the junction left unmatched. The CDR3 runs to 19 residues. Germline CDR1 is SGHRS and CDR2 is YFSETQ. This CDR3 is CASSSENYRASQGAYGYTF. In DNA, the CDR3 is TGCGCCAGCAGCTCGGAGAACTACAGGGCTTCCCAGGGGGCCTATGGCTACACCTTC.

The chain combines TRBV5-1 with TRBJ1-6; D is perhaps TRBD1 (5 bases). Trimming took 0 bases from V and 12 from J, leaving 13 bases between them. This CDR3 comprises 14 residues. Germline lookup yields CDR1 SGHRS and CDR2 YFSETQ. The CDR3 protein is CASSLAGGEVPLHF. As DNA, the CDR3 is TGCGCCAGCAGCTTGGCGGGGGGGGAAGTACCCCTCCACTTT.

Of note for this clone: Additional DNA sequences in this sample encode the identical CDR3. V and J are TRBV19 and TRBJ2-3; TRBD2 agrees at 7 bases. This CDR3 spans 18 amino acids. From germline, CDR1 is LNHDA and CDR2 SQIVND (reference sequence). CDR3 loop: CATRKLEGLAVSTDTQYF. The DNA of the CDR3 is TGTGCTACTAGGAAGTTGGAGGGTCTAGCGGTTAGCACAGATACGCAGTATTTT.

The rearrangement links TRBV5-1 to TRBJ2-1; D may be TRBD1 (5 bases). There are 14 residues in the CDR3. V lost 6 bases and J lost 7, with 17 bases in between. The germline V gene has CDR1 SGHRS and CDR2 YFSETQ. The CDR3 here is CASTLEPQGNEQFF. Written as DNA, the CDR3 is TGCGCCAGCACCCTGGAACCCCAGGGAAATGAGCAGTTCTTC.

The chain combines TRBV19 with TRBJ2-6; TRBD1 matches 8 bases. CDR1 LNHDA and CDR2 SQIVND come from the germline V gene (reference sequence). Trimming at V came to 7 bases and at J to 2 bases, leaving 7 bases not matched to a gene. This CDR3 contains 16 residues. The CDR3 DNA follows: TGTGCCAGTACCCCCGCAGGGGGCACTGGGGCCAACGTCCTGACTTTC. Amino acids: CASTPAGGTGANVLTF.

This chain links TRBV5-4 with TRBJ1-1, with D unclear. Germline CDR1 is SGHNT and CDR2 is YYREEE (reference sequence). Trimming took off 1 base at V and 1 base at J, with 8 bases between the two ends. This CDR3 spans 14 amino acids. The CDR3 DNA is TGTGCCAGCAGCTTGTCCGCAGGGAACACTGAAGCTTTCTTT. Protein: CASSLSAGNTEAFF.

The V gene is TRBV13, the J gene TRBJ2-1; perhaps TRBD2 as D (5 bases). Trimming left V 4 bases short and J 2 bases short, with 18 bases between. The CDR3 has 17 residues. Germline values: CDR1 PRHDT, CDR2 FYEKMQ (reference sequence). The CDR3 spells CASSYLRGKAAYNEQFF. The CDR3, as DNA: TGTGCCAGCAGCTACCTTCGAGGGAAGGCGGCCTACAATGAGCAGTTCTTC. Using reference TRBV13 and TRBJ2-1 for the parts outside the CDR3, the full variable domain is AAGVIQSPRHLIKEKRETATLKCYPIPRHDTVYWYQQGPGQDPQFLISFYEKMQSDKGSIPDRFSAQQFSDYHSELNMSSLELGDSALYFCASSYLRGKAAYNEQFFGPGTRLTVL.

V usage is TRBV11-3 and J usage is TRBJ1-1, with unresolved D. CDR1 is SGHNT and CDR2 is YENEEA in the germline V gene. The CDR3 is made up of 12 amino acids. With 3 bases removed from V and 5 bases from J, the gap between germline ends came to 7 bases. The DNA of the CDR3 is TGTGCCAGCAGCTTTGGGAGGACTGAAGCTTTCTTT. It yields the protein CASSFGRTEAFF.

The chain recombines TRBV5-1 with TRBJ2-2; TRBD2 is a possible D gene (6 bases). The germline V and J ends were trimmed by 0 bases and 2 bases, with 11 bases remaining between them. The CDR3 loop spans 16 amino acids. The germline V gene encodes CDR1 SGHRS and CDR2 YFSETQ. The CDR3 region is CASSLVAGTNTGELFF. DNA for the CDR3: TGCGCCAGCAGCTTGGTAGCAGGGACTAACACCGGGGAGCTGTTTTTT.

The chain links TRBV27 to TRBJ1-2, with no clear D. Trimming took 5 bases from V and 4 from J, leaving 11 bases between them. Germline assignment: CDR1 MNHEY and CDR2 SMNVEV (reference sequence). The CDR3 consists of 13 residues. The chain's CDR3 is CASSLGSGYGYTF. DNA of the CDR3: TGTGCCAGCAGTCTGGGGAGTGGCTATGGCTACACCTTC.

The rearrangement joins TRBV7-2 to TRBJ1-5, with TRBD1 matching over 8 bases. V lost 3 bases and J lost 2; bases outside the gene matches: 9. This CDR3 has 17 amino acids. The germline gives CDR1 SGHTA, CDR2 FQGNSA. This CDR3 reads CASSLGPRGLGNQPQHF. CDR3 nucleotides: TGTGCCAGCAGCTTGGGTCCCAGGGGGCTGGGCAATCAGCCCCAGCATTTT.

J is TRBJ2-5 and V is TRBV2, with D tentatively TRBD1 (6 bases). The germline V gene has CDR1 SNHLY and CDR2 FYNNEI. This CDR3 is 15 amino acids long. V lost 2 bases, J lost 1 base, and 11 bases lay in between. The CDR3 here is CASSENRGSQETQYF. For the CDR3, the DNA is TGTGCCAGCAGTGAAAATAGGGGGAGCCAAGAGACCCAGTACTTC.